Included here is one T cell receptor (beta chain) sequence, with context. The sample is drawn from a study of control samples from healthy donors and cancer patients. V lost 7 bases and J 4 bases, leaving 13 bases between the germline ends. The germline gives CDR1 MGHRA, CDR2 YSYEKL. CDR3 length: 13 amino acids. The assay was immunoSEQ multiplex PCR, and TCRdb's table has in-frame clones only and misses some. This table has about 150,000 clones, over 85% appearing once. The V gene is TRBV4-1, the J gene TRBJ1-1; no definite D call. The receptor was isolated from a woman aged 40 to 50 in good health. The specimen was blood. The CDR3 coding sequence is TGCGCCAGCATGGGCCAGCGGGGCACTGAAGCTTTCTTT. Translating gives CASMGQRGTEAFF.